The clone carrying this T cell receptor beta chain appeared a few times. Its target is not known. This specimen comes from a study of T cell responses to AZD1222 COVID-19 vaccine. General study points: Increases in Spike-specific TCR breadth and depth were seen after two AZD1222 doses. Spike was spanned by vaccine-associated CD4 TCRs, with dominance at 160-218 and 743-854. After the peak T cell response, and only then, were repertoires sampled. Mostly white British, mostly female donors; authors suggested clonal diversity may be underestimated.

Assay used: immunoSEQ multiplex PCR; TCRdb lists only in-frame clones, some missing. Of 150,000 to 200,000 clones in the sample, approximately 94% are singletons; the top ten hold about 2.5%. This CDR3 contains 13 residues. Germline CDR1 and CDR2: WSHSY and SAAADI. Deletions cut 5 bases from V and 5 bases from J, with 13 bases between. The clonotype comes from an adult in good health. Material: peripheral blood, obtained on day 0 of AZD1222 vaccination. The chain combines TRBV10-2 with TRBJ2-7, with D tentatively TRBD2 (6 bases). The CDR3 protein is CASSQWRADEQYF. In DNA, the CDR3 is TGCGCCAGCAGTCAATGGAGGGCCGACGAGCAGTACTTC.